The text below deals with one T cell receptor beta chain. The record originates from a study of blood T cell repertoires in COVID-19. Study-wide background: The origin of the acute and convalescent COVID-19 samples was the United States, Italy and Spain. The cDNA or gDNA used as material had been derived from T cells, B-cell-depleted T cells, or PBMCs.

In the source study's methods: Reference gene primer amplification in the assay estimated nucleated cell counts. Profiling relied on immunoSEQ multiplex PCR, and the TCRdb table lists in-frame clones only, not all of them. V, J and clone size are those of that table, while D and trimming were read from the DNA. There are about 180,000 clones in the sample; approximately 85% occur only once, and 10% to 11% lies in the top ten. Trimming at V came to 3 bases and at J to 6 bases, leaving 12 bases not matched to a gene. This CDR3 spans 16 amino acids. From germline, CDR1 is SGDLS and CDR2 YYNGEE. The sequenced sample was peripheral blood. The clonotype originates from a human donor with active or convalescent COVID-19. The donor label of this sample is uncertain. This chain joins TRBV9 and TRBJ2-1; 7 bases line up with TRBD2. Here the CDR3 DNA reads TGTGCCAGCAGCGCACACGGGGGGACTGCTGTCAATGAGCAGTTCTTC. Translated, it gives CASSAHGGTAVNEQFF.